Following are 9 T cell receptor beta chains from one sample sequenced in a study of CD8+CD57+ T cells in acquired aplastic anemia. Genomic DNA, serving as template, underwent TCR beta VDJ and CDR3 profiling. One entry per CDR3 protein results from TCRdb running MiXCR on the reads. The data contain 200,000 to 250,000 distinct CDR3 sequences, about 60% of them seen just once; the ten biggest clones take up around 58%. Before being chosen for sequencing, patients had shown CD8+CD57+ cell expansion by flow cytometry. Sequencing input: sorted CD4+, CD8+, or CD8+CD57+ T cells (not recorded which) from PBMCs. These receptors all stem from a human donor with aplastic anemia.

The chain carries TRBV5-8 and TRBJ2-7; maybe TRBD2 (6 bases). V lost 0 bases and J lost 10, with 17 bases in between. The CDR3 totals 14 residues. The germline CDR1 and CDR2 sequences are SGHTS and YDEGEE. The CDR3 coding sequence is TGTGCCAGCAGCTTGGTAGTAGCGGTCCCCGATCAGTACTTC. Protein: CASSLVVAVPDQYF. The full variable domain, in which reference TRBV5-8 and TRBJ2-7 provide the parts outside the CDR3, is EAGVTQSPTHLIKTRGQQATLRCSPISGHTSVYWYQQALGLGLQFLLWYDEGEERNRGNFPPRFSGRQFPNYSSELNVNALELEDSALYLCASSLVVAVPDQYFGPGTRLTVT.

This clonotype was found many times. The chain has TRBV7-6 and TRBJ2-1; D is possibly TRBD2 (5 bases). Trimming took off 1 base at V and 5 bases at J, with 9 bases between the two ends. In germline, CDR1 is SGHVS, CDR2 FNYEAQ. The CDR3 contains 14 residues. CDR3 protein: CASSLGGWNNEQFF. As DNA, the CDR3 is TGTGCCAGCAGCTTAGGCGGGTGGAACAATGAGCAGTTCTTC. The full variable domain, in which reference TRBV7-6 and TRBJ2-1 provide the parts outside the CDR3, is GAGVSQSPRYKVTKRGQDVALRCDPISGHVSLYWYRQALGQGPEFLTYFNYEAQQDKSGLPNDRFSAERPEGSISTLTIQRTEQRDSAMYRCASSLGGWNNEQFFGPGTRLTVL.

The CDR3 DNA follows: TGTGCCAGCAGCATAACATCCTACGAGCAGTACTTC. Protein product: CASSITSYEQYF. The gene calls are TRBV7-9 and TRBJ2-7, with D unresolved. With 5 bases removed from V and 1 base from J, the gap between germline ends came to 6 bases. Per the germline V gene, CDR1 is SEHNR and CDR2 is FQNEAQ (reference sequence). This CDR3 spans 12 amino acids.

The chain recombines TRBV7-8 with TRBJ1-5, with D perhaps TRBD1 (6 bases). V lost 3 bases to trimming and J lost 1 base, with 10 bases between them. The CDR3 runs 15 residues. Germline-derived CDR1 and CDR2 are SGHVS and FQNEAQ. The CDR3 reads CASSFYRVSNQPQHF. CDR3 nucleotide sequence: TGTGCCAGCAGCTTTTACAGGGTGAGCAATCAGCCCCAGCATTTT.

The chain couples TRBV27 to TRBJ2-7; 7 bases are a match to TRBD1. CDR1 is MNHEY and CDR2 is SMNVEV in the germline V gene (reference sequence). The CDR3 is 14 residues long. Germline trimming cut 1 base from V and 2 bases from J; bases unmatched to any gene: 2. The CDR3 DNA follows: TGTGCCAGCAGTTTATTTCAGGGGGCCTACGAGCAGTACTTC. Translated, it gives CASSLFQGAYEQYF.

DNA for the CDR3: TGTGCCAGCAGCTTGGAGGGAGGCACTGAAGCTTTCTTT. Translating gives CASSLEGGTEAFF. V gene TRBV5-6 combines with J gene TRBJ1-1; no clear D gene. The germline V gene has CDR1 SGHDT and CDR2 YYEEEE. The CDR3 contains 13 residues. V lost 0 bases and J lost 4, with 7 bases in between.

This clonotype came up once. The genes are TRBV24-1 and TRBJ2-2; 12 bases fit TRBD1. The CDR3 totals 17 residues. The V gene end was trimmed by 11 bases and the J gene end by 1 base; junction bases not matched to a gene: 10. Germline loops: CDR1 KGHDR, CDR2 SFDVKD. DNA for the CDR3: TGTGCCAGCAGAAGGGGACAGGGGGCACGGAACACCGGGGAGCTGTTTTTT. Translating it yields CASRRGQGARNTGELFF.

The chain joins TRBV4-2 to TRBJ2-1, with 7 bases matching TRBD2. The CDR3 runs 14 residues. Germline trimming cut 5 bases from V and 6 bases from J; bases unmatched to any gene: 7. Germline CDR1 is LGHNA and CDR2 is YNFKEQ. This chain's CDR3 is CASSLGGSGNEQFF. The DNA of the CDR3 is TGTGCCAGCAGCTTGGGGGGGTCCGGCAATGAGCAGTTCTTC.

The sample holds one count of this clonotype. V usage is TRBV24-1 and J usage is TRBJ2-1; D is perhaps TRBD1 (5 bases). The germline V gene encodes CDR1 KGHDR and CDR2 SFDVKD. The germline V and J ends were trimmed by 8 bases and 3 bases, with 19 bases remaining between them. CDR3 length: 16 amino acids. CDR3 sequence: CATTTQDAAIYNEQFF. As DNA, the CDR3 is TGTGCCACCACCACACAGGACGCCGCGATCTACAATGAGCAGTTCTTC.